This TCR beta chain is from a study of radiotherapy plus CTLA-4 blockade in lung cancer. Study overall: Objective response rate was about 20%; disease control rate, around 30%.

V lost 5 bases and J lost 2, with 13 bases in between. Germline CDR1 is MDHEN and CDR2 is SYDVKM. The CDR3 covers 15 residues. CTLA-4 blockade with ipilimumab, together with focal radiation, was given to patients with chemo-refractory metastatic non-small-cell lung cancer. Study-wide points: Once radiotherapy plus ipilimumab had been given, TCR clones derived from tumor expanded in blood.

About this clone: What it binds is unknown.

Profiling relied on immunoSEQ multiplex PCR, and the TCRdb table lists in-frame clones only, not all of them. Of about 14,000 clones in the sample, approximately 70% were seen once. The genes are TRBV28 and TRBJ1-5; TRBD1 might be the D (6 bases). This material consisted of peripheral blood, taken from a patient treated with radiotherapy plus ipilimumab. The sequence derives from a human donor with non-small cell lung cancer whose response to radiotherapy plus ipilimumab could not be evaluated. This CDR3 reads CASSTRGRGNQPQHF. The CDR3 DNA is TGTGCCAGCAGTACCAGGGGAAGGGGCAATCAGCCCCAGCATTTT.